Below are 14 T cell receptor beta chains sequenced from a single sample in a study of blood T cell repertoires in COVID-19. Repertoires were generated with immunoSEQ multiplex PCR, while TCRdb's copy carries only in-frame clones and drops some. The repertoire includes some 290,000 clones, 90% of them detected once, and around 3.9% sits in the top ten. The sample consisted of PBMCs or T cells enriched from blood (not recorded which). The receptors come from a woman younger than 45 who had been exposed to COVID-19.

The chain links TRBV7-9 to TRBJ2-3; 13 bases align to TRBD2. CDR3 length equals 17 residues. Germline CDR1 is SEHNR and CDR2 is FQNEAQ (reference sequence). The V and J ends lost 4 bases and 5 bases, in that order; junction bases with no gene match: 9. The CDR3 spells CASSSGGTSGAGDTQYF. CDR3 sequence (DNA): TGTGCCAGCAGCTCCGGCGGGACTAGCGGGGCGGGAGATACGCAGTATTTT.

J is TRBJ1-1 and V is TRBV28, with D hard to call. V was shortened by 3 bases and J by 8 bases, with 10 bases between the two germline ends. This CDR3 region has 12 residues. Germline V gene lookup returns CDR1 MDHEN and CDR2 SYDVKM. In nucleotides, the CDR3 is TGTGCCAGCAGTTTTTTCCCCCGGGAAGCTTTCTTT. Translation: CASSFFPREAFF.

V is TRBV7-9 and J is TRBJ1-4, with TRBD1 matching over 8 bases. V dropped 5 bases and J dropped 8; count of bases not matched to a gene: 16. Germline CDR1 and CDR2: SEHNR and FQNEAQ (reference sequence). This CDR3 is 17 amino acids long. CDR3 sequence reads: CASSRWWSGQGREKLFF. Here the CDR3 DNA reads TGTGCCAGCAGCCGGTGGTGGTCTGGACAGGGTCGGGAAAAACTGTTTTTT.

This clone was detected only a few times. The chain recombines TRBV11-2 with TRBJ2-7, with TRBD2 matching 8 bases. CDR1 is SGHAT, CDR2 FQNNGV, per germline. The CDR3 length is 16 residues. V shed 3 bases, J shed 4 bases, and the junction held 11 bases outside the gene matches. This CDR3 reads CASSFPGAGGDYEQYF. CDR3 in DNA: TGTGCCAGCAGCTTCCCTGGGGCGGGGGGCGATTACGAGCAGTACTTC. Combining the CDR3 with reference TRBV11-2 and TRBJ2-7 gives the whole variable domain EAGVAQSPRYKIIEKRQSVAFWCNPISGHATLYWYQQILGQGPKLLIQFQNNGVVDDSQLPKDRFSAERLKGVDSTLKIQPAKLEDSAVYLCASSFPGAGGDYEQYFGPGTRLTVT.

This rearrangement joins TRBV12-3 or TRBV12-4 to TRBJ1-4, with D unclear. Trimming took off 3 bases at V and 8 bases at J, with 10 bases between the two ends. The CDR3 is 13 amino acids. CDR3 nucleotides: TGTGCCAGCAGTTTCGCAGTCACCGAAAAACTGTTTTTT. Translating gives CASSFAVTEKLFF.

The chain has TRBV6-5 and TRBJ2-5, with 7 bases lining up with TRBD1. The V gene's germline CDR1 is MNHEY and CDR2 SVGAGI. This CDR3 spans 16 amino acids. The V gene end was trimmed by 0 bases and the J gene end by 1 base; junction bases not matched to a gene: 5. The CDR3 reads CASSYSGQKTQETQYF. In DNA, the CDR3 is TGTGCCAGCAGTTACTCGGGACAGAAAACCCAAGAGACCCAGTACTTC.

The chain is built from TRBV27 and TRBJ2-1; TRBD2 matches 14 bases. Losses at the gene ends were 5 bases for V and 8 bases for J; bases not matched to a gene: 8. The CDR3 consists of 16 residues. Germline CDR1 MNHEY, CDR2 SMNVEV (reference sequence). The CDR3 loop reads CASSPLTSGGADEQFF. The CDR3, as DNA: TGTGCCAGCAGTCCATTGACTAGCGGGGGGGCCGATGAGCAGTTCTTC.

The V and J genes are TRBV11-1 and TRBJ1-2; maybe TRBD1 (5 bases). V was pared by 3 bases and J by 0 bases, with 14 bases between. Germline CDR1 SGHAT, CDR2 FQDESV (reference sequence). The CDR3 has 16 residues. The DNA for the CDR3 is TGTGCCAGCAGCTTGGGAGGTTCCAGGGCTAACTATGGCTACACCTTC. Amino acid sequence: CASSLGGSRANYGYTF.

CDR3 residues: CASGGQVSGNTIYF. DNA for the CDR3: TGTGCCAGCGGGGGACAGGTCTCTGGAAACACCATATATTTT. The chain uses TRBV9 and TRBJ1-3; 8 bases align to TRBD1. V dropped 7 bases and J dropped 0; count of bases not matched to a gene: 3. CDR1 SGDLS and CDR2 YYNGEE come from the germline V gene. The CDR3 has 14 residues.

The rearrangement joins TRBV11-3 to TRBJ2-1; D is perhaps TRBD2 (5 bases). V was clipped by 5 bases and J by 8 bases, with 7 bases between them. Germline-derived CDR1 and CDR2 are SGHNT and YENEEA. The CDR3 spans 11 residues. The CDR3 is CASSRRDEQFF. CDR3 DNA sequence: TGTGCCAGCAGCCGGCGGGATGAGCAGTTCTTC.

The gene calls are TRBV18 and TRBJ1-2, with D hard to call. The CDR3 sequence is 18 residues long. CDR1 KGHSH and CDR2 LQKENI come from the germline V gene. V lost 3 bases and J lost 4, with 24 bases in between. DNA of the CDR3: TGTGCCAGCTCACCCTTAGCTGGCCCCACGGAGAGAGGCTATGGCTACACCTTC. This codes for CASSPLAGPTERGYGYTF.

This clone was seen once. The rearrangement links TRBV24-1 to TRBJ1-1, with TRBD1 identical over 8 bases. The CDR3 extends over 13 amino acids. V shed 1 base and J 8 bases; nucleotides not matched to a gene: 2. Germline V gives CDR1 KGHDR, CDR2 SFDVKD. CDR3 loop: CATSDFTGGEAFF. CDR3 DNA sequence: TGTGCCACCAGTGATTTCACAGGGGGGGAAGCTTTCTTT.

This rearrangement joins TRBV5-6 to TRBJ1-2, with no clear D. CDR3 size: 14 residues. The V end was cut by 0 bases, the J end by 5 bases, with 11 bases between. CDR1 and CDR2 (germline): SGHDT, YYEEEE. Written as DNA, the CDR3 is TGTGCCAGCAGCTTGGTAGCCCAGCAGTATGGCTACACCTTC. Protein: CASSLVAQQYGYTF.

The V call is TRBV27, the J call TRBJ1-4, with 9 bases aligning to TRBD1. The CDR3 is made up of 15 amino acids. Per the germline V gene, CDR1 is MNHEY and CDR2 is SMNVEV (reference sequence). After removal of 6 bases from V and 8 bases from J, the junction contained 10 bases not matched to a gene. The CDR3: CASRRFGQGQEKLFF. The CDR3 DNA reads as TGTGCCAGCAGACGATTCGGACAGGGGCAGGAAAAACTGTTTTTT.